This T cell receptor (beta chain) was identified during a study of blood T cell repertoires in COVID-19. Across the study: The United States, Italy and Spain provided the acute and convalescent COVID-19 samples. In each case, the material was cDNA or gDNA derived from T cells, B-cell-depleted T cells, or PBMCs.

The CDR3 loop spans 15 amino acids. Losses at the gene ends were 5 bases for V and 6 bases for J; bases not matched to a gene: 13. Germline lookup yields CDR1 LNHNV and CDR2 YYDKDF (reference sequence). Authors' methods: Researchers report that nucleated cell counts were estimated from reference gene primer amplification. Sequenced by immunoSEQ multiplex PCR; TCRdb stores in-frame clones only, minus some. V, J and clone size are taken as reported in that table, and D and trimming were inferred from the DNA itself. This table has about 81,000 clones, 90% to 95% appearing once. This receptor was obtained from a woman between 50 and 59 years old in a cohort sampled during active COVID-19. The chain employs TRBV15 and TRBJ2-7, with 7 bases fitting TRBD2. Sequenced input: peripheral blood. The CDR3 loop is CATSAKAGPAPEQYF. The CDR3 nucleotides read TGTGCCACCAGCGCAAAAGCGGGGCCCGCCCCCGAGCAGTACTTC.